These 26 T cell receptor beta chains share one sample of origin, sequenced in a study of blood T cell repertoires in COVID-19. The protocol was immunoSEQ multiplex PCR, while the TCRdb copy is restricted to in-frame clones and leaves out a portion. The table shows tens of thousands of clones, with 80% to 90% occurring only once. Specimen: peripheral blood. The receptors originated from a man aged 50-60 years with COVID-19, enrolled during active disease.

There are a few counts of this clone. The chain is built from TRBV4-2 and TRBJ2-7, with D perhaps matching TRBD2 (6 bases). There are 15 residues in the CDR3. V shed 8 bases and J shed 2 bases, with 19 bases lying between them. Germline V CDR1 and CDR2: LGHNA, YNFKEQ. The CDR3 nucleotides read TGTGCCAGCGCAATCGCGTCGGGGGTAGCCTACGAGCAGTACTTC. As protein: CASAIASGVAYEQYF.

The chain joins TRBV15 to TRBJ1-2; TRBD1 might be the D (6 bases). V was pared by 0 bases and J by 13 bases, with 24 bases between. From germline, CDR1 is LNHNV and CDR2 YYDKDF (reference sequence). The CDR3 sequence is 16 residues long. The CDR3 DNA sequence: TGTGCCACCAGCAGAGAGAGAGTACAAGGGGGAGAGGGGACCACCTTC. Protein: CATSRERVQGGEGTTF.

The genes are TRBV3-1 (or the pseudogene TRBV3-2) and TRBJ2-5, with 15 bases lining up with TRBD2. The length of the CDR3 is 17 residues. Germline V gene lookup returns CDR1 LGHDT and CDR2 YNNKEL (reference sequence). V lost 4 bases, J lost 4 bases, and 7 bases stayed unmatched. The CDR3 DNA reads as TGTGCCAGCAGCCCCGGGGCGGGACTAGCGGGGGGAGAGACCCAGTACTTC. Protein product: CASSPGAGLAGGETQYF.

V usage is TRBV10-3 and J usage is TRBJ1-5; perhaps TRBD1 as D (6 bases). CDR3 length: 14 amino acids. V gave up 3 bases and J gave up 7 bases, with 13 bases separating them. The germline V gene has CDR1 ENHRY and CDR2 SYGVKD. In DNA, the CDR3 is TGTGCCATCAGTGAAAACAGGGATGGGCAGCCCCAGCATTTT. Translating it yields CAISENRDGQPQHF.

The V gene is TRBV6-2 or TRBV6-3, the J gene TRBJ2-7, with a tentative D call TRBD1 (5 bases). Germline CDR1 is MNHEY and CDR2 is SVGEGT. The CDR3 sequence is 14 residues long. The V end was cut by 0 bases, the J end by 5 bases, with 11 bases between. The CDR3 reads CASSYSSGSNEQYF. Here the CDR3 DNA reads TGTGCCAGCAGTTACTCGTCAGGGTCCAACGAGCAGTACTTC.

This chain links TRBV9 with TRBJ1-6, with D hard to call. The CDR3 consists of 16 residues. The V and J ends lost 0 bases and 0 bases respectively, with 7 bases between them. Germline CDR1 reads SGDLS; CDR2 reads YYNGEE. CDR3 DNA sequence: TGTGCCAGCAGCGTAGATCCTAGCTCCTATAATTCACCCCTCCACTTT. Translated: CASSVDPSSYNSPLHF.

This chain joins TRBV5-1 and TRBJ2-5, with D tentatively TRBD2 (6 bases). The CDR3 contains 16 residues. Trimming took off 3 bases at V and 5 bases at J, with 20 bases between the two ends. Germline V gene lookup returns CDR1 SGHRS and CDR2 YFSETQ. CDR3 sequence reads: CASSWGVAGVLETQYF. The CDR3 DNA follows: TGCGCCAGCAGCTGGGGGGTGGCAGGCGTTTTGGAGACCCAGTACTTC.

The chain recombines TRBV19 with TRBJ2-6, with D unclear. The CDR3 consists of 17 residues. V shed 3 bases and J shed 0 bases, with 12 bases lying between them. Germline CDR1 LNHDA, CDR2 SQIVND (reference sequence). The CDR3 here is CASSMGPSVSGANVLTF. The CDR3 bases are TGTGCCAGTAGTATGGGTCCCAGCGTCTCTGGGGCCAACGTCCTGACTTTC. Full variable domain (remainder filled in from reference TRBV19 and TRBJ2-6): DGGITQSPKYLFRKEGQNVTLSCEQNLNHDAMYWYRQDPGQGLRLIYYSQIVNDFQKGDIAEGYSVSREKKESFPLTVTSAQKNPTAFYLCASSMGPSVSGANVLTFGAGSRLTVL.

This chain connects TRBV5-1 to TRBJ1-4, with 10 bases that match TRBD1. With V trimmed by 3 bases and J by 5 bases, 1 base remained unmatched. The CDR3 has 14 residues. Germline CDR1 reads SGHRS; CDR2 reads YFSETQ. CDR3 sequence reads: CASSSGQGNEKLFF. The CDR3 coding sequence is TGCGCCAGCAGCTCGGGACAGGGGAATGAAAAACTGTTTTTT.

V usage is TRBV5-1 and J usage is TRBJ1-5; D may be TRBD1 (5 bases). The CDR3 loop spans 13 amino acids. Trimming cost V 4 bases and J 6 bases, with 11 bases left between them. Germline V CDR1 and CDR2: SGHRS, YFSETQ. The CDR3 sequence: CASSPGLGQPQHF. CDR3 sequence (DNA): TGCGCCAGCAGCCCAGGGTTGGGTCAGCCCCAGCATTTT.

Here the CDR3 reads CASSLGGQDFYEQYF. The CDR3 DNA reads as TGTGCCAGCAGCTTAGGGGGACAGGACTTCTACGAGCAGTACTTC. V is TRBV7-8 and J is TRBJ2-7; 8 bases agree with TRBD1. The CDR3 contains 15 residues. Germline loops: CDR1 SGHVS, CDR2 FQNEAQ. Trimming removed 1 base from V and 3 bases from J; junction bases left unmatched: 5. Complete variable domain (other parts from reference TRBV7-8 and TRBJ2-7): GAGVSQSPRYKVAKRGQDVALRCDPISGHVSLFWYQQALGQGPEFLTYFQNEAQLDKSGLPSDRFFAERPEGSVSTLKIQRTQQEDSAVYLCASSLGGQDFYEQYFGPGTRLTVT.

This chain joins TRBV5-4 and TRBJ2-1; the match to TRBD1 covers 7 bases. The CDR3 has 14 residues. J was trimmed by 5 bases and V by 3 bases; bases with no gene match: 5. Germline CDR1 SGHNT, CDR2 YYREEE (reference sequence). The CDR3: CASSSRDSNNEQFF. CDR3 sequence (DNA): TGTGCCAGCAGCTCCCGGGACAGCAACAATGAGCAGTTCTTC.

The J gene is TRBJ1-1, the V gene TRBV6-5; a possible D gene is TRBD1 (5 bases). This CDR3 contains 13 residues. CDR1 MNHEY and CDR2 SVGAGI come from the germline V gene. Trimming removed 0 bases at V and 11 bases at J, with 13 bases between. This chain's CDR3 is CASSYSPGSGAFF. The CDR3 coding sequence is TGTGCCAGCAGTTACTCGCCAGGGTCCGGGGCTTTCTTT.

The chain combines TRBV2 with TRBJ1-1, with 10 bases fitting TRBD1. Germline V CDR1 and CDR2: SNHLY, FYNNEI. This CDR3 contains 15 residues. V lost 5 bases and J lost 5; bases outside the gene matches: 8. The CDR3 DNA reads TGTGCCAGCAGTATACCGGGACAGGGGAAGACTGAAGCTTTCTTT. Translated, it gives CASSIPGQGKTEAFF. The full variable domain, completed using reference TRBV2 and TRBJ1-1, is EPEVTQTPSHQVTQMGQEVILRCVPISNHLYFYWYRQILGQKVEFLVSFYNNEISEKSEIFDDQFSVERPDGSNFTLKIRSTKLEDSAMYFCASSIPGQGKTEAFFGQGTRLTVV.

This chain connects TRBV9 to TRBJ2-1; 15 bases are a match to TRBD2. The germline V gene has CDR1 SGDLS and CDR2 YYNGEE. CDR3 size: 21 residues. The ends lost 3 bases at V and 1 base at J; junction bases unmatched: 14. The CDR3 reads CASSAPLSGTSGGKSYNEQFF. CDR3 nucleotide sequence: TGTGCCAGCAGCGCTCCTCTCTCCGGGACTAGCGGGGGGAAATCCTACAATGAGCAGTTCTTC.

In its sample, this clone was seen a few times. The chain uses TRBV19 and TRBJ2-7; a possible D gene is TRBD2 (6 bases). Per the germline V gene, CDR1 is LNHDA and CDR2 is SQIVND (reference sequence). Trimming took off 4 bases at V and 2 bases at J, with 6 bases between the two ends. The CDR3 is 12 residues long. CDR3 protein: CASSSGAYEQYF. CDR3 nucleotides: TGTGCCAGTAGTAGCGGGGCCTACGAGCAGTACTTC.

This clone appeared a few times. In nucleotides, the CDR3 is TGTGCCACCGAGTGGGGGGTCGACACCTTC. It codes for CATEWGVDTF. The chain couples TRBV10-3 to TRBJ1-2, with a weak D call TRBD1 (5 bases). From germline, CDR1 is ENHRY and CDR2 SYGVKD. Trimming took 10 bases from V and 12 from J, leaving 15 bases between them. The CDR3 is made up of 10 amino acids.

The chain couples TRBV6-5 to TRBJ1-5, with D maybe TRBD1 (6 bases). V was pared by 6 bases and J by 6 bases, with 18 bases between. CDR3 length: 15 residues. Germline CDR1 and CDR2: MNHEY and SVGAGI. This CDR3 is CASRISGGAFQPQHF. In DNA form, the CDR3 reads TGTGCCAGCAGGATCTCCGGGGGGGCGTTTCAGCCCCAGCATTTT.

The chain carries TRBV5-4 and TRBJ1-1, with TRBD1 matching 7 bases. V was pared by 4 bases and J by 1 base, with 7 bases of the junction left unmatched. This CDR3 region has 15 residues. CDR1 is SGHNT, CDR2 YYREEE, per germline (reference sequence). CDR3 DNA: TGTGCCAGCAGCCCGGACGCAGGGGGGAACACTGAAGCTTTCTTT. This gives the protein CASSPDAGGNTEAFF.

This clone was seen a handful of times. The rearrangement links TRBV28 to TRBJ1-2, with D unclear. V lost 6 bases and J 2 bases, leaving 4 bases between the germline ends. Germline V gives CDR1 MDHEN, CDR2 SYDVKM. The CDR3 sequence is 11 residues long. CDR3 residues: CASRRNYGYTF. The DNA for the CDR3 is TGTGCCAGCAGGCGGAACTATGGCTACACCTTC.

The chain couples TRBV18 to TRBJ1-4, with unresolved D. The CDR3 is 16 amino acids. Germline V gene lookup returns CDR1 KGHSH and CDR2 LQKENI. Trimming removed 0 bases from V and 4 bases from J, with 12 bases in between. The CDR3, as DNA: TGTGCCAGCTCACCACCGTCGAGGGTGTATAATGAAAAACTGTTTTTT. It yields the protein CASSPPSRVYNEKLFF.

CDR3 residues: CASSVEASGYTDTQYF. DNA of the CDR3: TGTGCCAGCAGTGTCGAGGCTAGCGGCTACACAGATACGCAGTATTTT. The chain carries TRBV7-3 and TRBJ2-3; 7 bases fit TRBD2. This CDR3 spans 16 amino acids. V was clipped by 6 bases and J by 2 bases; unmatched bases: 11. Germline CDR1 and CDR2: SGHTA and FQGTGA.

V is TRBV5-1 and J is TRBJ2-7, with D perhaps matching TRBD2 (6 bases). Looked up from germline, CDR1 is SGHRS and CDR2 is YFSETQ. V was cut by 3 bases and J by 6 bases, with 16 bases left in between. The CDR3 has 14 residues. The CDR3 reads CASSSAVFGGEQYF. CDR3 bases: TGCGCCAGCAGCTCCGCAGTGTTCGGGGGCGAGCAGTACTTC.

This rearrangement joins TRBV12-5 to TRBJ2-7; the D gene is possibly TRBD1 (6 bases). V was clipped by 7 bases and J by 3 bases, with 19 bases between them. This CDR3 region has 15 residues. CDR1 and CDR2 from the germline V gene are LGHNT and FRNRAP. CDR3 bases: TGTGCTAGTGCCTCACCAGACAGGTTCCACTACGAGCAGTACTTC. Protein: CASASPDRFHYEQYF.

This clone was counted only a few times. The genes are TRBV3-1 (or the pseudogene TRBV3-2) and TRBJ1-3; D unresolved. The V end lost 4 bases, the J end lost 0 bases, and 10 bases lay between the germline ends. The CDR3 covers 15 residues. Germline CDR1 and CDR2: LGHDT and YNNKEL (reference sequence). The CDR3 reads CASSRVGSSGNTIYF. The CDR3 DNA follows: TGTGCCAGCAGCCGAGTGGGGAGCTCTGGAAACACCATATATTTT.

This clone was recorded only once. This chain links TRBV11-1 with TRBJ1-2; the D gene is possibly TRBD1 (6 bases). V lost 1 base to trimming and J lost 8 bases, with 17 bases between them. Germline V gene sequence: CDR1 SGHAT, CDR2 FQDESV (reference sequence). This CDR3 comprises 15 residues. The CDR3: CASSLEGRGSGGYTF. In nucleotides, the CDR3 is TGTGCCAGCAGCTTAGAGGGCAGGGGATCGGGCGGCTACACCTTC.